A selection of T cell receptor beta chains follows, all from one sample in a study of cytomegalovirus exposure and HLA in healthy donors. Profiled with immunoSEQ multiplex PCR; TCRdb holds only in-frame clones, not every one. The sample spans over 100,000 clones; the ten largest clones claim around 1.6%. Material: PBMCs. The receptor source for this set is a man younger than 30 in good health and CMV-seronegative. Each CDR3 is given with its conserved first and last residue.

v_gene	j_gene	CDR3aa
TRBV5-1	TRBJ2-1	CASSLVRTSGQEQFF
TRBV11-2	TRBJ1-5	CASSSPPGRQPQHF
TRBV5-6	TRBJ2-7	CASSLVASGYEQYF
TRBV4-1	TRBJ2-1	CASSLSGLAQDEQFF
TRBV6-6	TRBJ1-1	CASRPSGGAEAFF
TRBV7-9	TRBJ2-5	CASIATGGIGETQYF
TRBV30	TRBJ1-2	CAWSEDRNYGYTF
TRBV4-3	-	CASSQVRGGPYEQYF
TRBV6-6	TRBJ1-5	CASSYATKDGNQPQHF
TRBV7-9	TRBJ2-2	CASSQLRQGLYTGELFF
TRBV28	TRBJ2-7	CASFKGGTGGYEQYF
TRBV19	TRBJ1-5	CASTLSGESARQPQHF
TRBV27	TRBJ2-3	CASSYLRRGGKDTQYF
TRBV10-3	TRBJ2-7	CAISEEGGANYEQYF
TRBV25-1	TRBJ1-2	CASRDEGGHYGYTF
TRBV11-2	TRBJ1-1	CASSTRTGGDGAFF
TRBV7-2	TRBJ1-6	CASSLNGGTGSPLHF
TRBV9	TRBJ1-2	CASSVTGQGYGYTF
TRBV29-1	TRBJ1-1	CSGLDRGSWTEAFF
TRBV18	TRBJ1-6	CASSPLVRSDGNSPLHF
TRBV9	TRBJ2-1	CASSKASHREQFF
TRBV6-1	TRBJ1-3	CASSDSVGGGGNTIYF
TRBV19	TRBJ1-1	CASAVTGSTEAFF
TRBV19	TRBJ2-7	CASSKGQAGYEQYF
TRBV7-3	TRBJ1-6	CASRGEGTGGDNSPLHF
TRBV19	TRBJ2-1	CASSIRPLDILSSYNEQFF
TRBV28	TRBJ1-1	CASIPPGATEAFF
TRBV6-5	TRBJ2-5	CASSYRGSFQETQYF
TRBV9	TRBJ2-1	CASSVALAGNNEQFF
TRBV28	TRBJ1-2	CASSLTVRGYTF
TRBV5-1	TRBJ2-2	CASNPASQRAGELFF
TRBV4-3	TRBJ1-2	CASSQDRWTGWNGYTF
TRBV7-9	TRBJ1-2	CASSLASDF
TRBV7-6	TRBJ2-2	CASSRLGTPNTGELFF
TRBV12-5	TRBJ1-5	CASGTGGDQPQHF
TRBV25-1	TRBJ2-3	CASSLQGIDTQYF
TRBV11-2	TRBJ2-3	CASSPRGVGDTQYF
TRBV28	TRBJ1-2	CASSPPGQGLGYGYTF
TRBV6-5	TRBJ2-5	CASSRDRDPPETQYF
TRBV7-7	TRBJ2-5	CASSWDRQETQYF
TRBV5-1	TRBJ2-7	CASSADLRGAYEQYF
TRBV7-6	TRBJ1-5	CASSLGTGGDQPQHF
TRBV6-5	TRBJ1-6	CASSYRDINNSPLHF
TRBV4-3	TRBJ2-7	CASSYGLAGLYEQYF
TRBV6-5	TRBJ1-1	CASTPAGEMNTEAFF
TRBV5-1	TRBJ2-5	CASSLGDRVVRETQYF
TRBV12-1	TRBJ1-2	CASTTCRGYGYTF
TRBV7-9	TRBJ2-2	CASSLDRGQGTGELFF
TRBV27	TRBJ1-1	CASSLRGYNTEAFF
TRBV2	TRBJ1-5	CASSGQDYSNQPQHF
TRBV2	TRBJ2-7	CASSVQGLEYF
TRBV7-9	TRBJ1-3	CASSLAGAADTIYF
TRBV18	TRBJ1-1	CASSPDRPSEAFF
TRBV7-2	TRBJ2-2	CASSTPGTSGLGELFF